Below are 21 T cell receptor beta chains sequenced from a single sample in a study of cytomegalovirus exposure and HLA in healthy donors. Primers included in the PCR were 60 Vbeta and 13 Jbeta primers. Clones were sequenced by immunoSEQ multiplex PCR, and TCRdb holds only the in-frame ones, with some missing. The sample has 150,000 to 200,000 clones, around 85% seen once. The sample comprised PBMCs. The origin of the receptors is a human donor in good health.

This chain links TRBV6-5 with TRBJ1-2, with a weak D call TRBD1 (6 bases). V gave up 6 bases and J gave up 4 bases, with 18 bases separating them. This CDR3 is built from 15 residues. Germline lookup yields CDR1 MNHEY and CDR2 SVGAGI. The CDR3, as DNA: TGTGCCAGCAGGCGGGGGGCTGGCGGCATCTATGGCTACACCTTC. As protein: CASRRGAGGIYGYTF.

The chain uses TRBV15 and TRBJ1-6; possible D gene TRBD1, 6 bases. Germline CDR1 LNHNV, CDR2 YYDKDF (reference sequence). Trimming took off 6 bases at V and 1 base at J, with 19 bases between the two ends. CDR3 length: 18 amino acids. CDR3: CATSHSYSGASYNSPLHF. As DNA, the CDR3 is TGTGCCACCAGTCATTCGTACTCAGGGGCATCCTATAATTCACCCCTCCACTTT.

There are a few counts of this clone. The chain employs TRBV5-1 and TRBJ2-7; D not resolved. This CDR3 is built from 15 residues. Germline V gene lookup returns CDR1 SGHRS and CDR2 YFSETQ. Trimming took 0 bases from V and 2 from J, leaving 12 bases between them. The CDR3 sequence is CASSLVSGRTYEQYF. CDR3 in DNA: TGCGCCAGCAGCTTGGTTTCCGGCAGGACCTACGAGCAGTACTTC.

V usage is TRBV7-8 and J usage is TRBJ1-2; possible D gene TRBD1, 5 bases. This CDR3 contains 16 residues. Per the germline V gene, CDR1 is SGHVS and CDR2 is FQNEAQ. The V end was cut by 4 bases, the J end by 5 bases, with 20 bases between. The CDR3 DNA reads TGTGCCAGCAGCTCAAACGGGGTACCAGGGACTTATGGCTACACCTTC. Encoded protein: CASSSNGVPGTYGYTF.

This chain uses TRBV19 with TRBJ2-7; 8 nucleotides match TRBD1. Looked up from germline, CDR1 is LNHDA and CDR2 is SQIVND (reference sequence). The CDR3 runs 14 residues. The J segment lost 4 bases and the V segment lost 3 bases, leaving 5 bases of the junction unmatched. The CDR3, as DNA: TGTGCCAGTAGTATCGCCCAGGGGGCGTACGAGCAGTACTTC. Translated: CASSIAQGAYEQYF.

The chain employs TRBV2 and TRBJ2-7; D gene ambiguous. CDR1 and CDR2 from the germline V gene are SNHLY and FYNNEI. The CDR3 sequence is 12 residues long. The V end lost 6 bases, the J end lost 2 bases, and 8 bases lay between the germline ends. The DNA of the CDR3 is TGTGCCAGCAGACCTAATACCTACGAGCAGTACTTC. The encoded protein is CASRPNTYEQYF.

The chain couples TRBV2 to TRBJ2-5, with 7 bases that match TRBD2. V lost 4 bases, J lost 5 bases, and 1 base stayed unmatched. The CDR3 is made up of 12 amino acids. Germline CDR1 SNHLY, CDR2 FYNNEI. Here the CDR3 DNA reads TGTGCCAGCAGTGTGGGGGGGGAGACCCAGTACTTC. This sequence encodes CASSVGGETQYF. The full variable domain, in which reference TRBV2 and TRBJ2-5 provide the parts outside the CDR3, is EPEVTQTPSHQVTQMGQEVILRCVPISNHLYFYWYRQILGQKVEFLVSFYNNEISEKSEIFDDQFSVERPDGSNFTLKIRSTKLEDSAMYFCASSVGGETQYFGPGTRLLVL.

J is TRBJ1-5 and V is TRBV11-2; TRBD1 aligns across 10 bases. Trimming took 4 bases from V and 6 from J; bases not matched to a gene: 9. Germline V lookup: CDR1 SGHAT, CDR2 FQNNGV. The CDR3 is 16 residues long. DNA of the CDR3: TGTGCCAGCAGCTCCGGGACAGGGGTCCCCCCTCAGCCCCAGCATTTT. This gives the protein CASSSGTGVPPQPQHF.

Points on this clone: One junction end does not reproduce the germline sequence, and a read error may be involved. The chain carries TRBV4-1 and TRBJ1-4; TRBD1 is a possible D gene (5 bases). Germline CDR1 and CDR2: MGHRA and YSYEKL. The CDR3 spans 17 residues. The CDR3 reads CASTQLPDGTLNEKLFF. The CDR3, as DNA: TGCGCCAGCACCCAACTACCCGACGGGACTCTTAATGAAAAACTGTTTTTT.

This chain uses TRBV4-1 with TRBJ1-5; 10 nucleotides agree with TRBD1. CDR1 is MGHRA and CDR2 is YSYEKL in the germline V gene. The CDR3 is 15 residues long. The V gene end was trimmed by 4 bases and the J gene end by 4 bases; junction bases not matched to a gene: 4. CDR3 sequence: CASSPRDRGNQPQHF. The CDR3 DNA reads TGCGCCAGCAGCCCCCGGGACAGGGGTAATCAGCCCCAGCATTTT.

V is TRBV7-2 and J is TRBJ2-7, with 12 bases aligning to TRBD2. The V and J ends lost 6 bases and 6 bases, in that order; junction bases with no gene match: 12. Germline values: CDR1 SGHTA, CDR2 FQGNSA. There are 16 residues in the CDR3. CDR3 DNA sequence: TGTGCCAGCAGAGACCCCGCTAGCGGGGGGGCCGCCGAGCAGTACTTC. The encoded protein is CASRDPASGGAAEQYF.

This clone was seen only once. This chain connects TRBV5-6 to TRBJ2-7; 10 positions agree with TRBD1. CDR1 SGHDT and CDR2 YYEEEE come from the germline V gene. Trimming at V came to 5 bases and at J to 4 bases, leaving 12 bases not matched to a gene. This CDR3 is built from 16 residues. CDR3 DNA: TGTGCCAGCAGGGCGACAGGGGGCTCGGGGGCTTACGAGCAGTACTTC. It translates to CASRATGGSGAYEQYF. The full variable domain, its missing parts supplied by reference TRBV5-6 and TRBJ2-7, is DAGVTQSPTHLIKTRGQQVTLRCSPKSGHDTVSWYQQALGQGPQFIFQYYEEEERQRGNFPDRFSGHQFPNYSSELNVNALLLGDSALYLCASRATGGSGAYEQYFGPGTRLTVT.

Worth noting for this clone: A junction end diverges from the germline sequence, so it may reflect a read error. This chain uses TRBV12-5 with TRBJ1-1; D is uncertain. CDR3 size: 13 residues. Germline V gene sequence: CDR1 LGHNT, CDR2 FRNRAP. The CDR3 loop reads CTSGLSGFTEAFF. In DNA, the CDR3 is TGTACTAGTGGTTTGTCAGGATTCACTGAAGCTTTCTTT.

This clone was recorded only once. The chain employs TRBV7-2 and TRBJ2-3, with 10 nucleotides matching TRBD2. Germline V lookup: CDR1 SGHTA, CDR2 FQGNSA. The CDR3 totals 15 residues. The ends lost 7 bases at V and 0 bases at J; junction bases unmatched: 4. The CDR3 protein is CASTQRGGSTDTQYF. CDR3 DNA sequence: TGTGCCAGCACCCAGCGGGGGGGAAGCACAGATACGCAGTATTTT. Based on the CDR3 plus reference TRBV7-2 and TRBJ2-3, the full variable domain is GAGVSQSPSNKVTEKGKDVELRCDPISGHTALYWYRQSLGQGLEFLIYFQGNSAPDKSGLPSDRFSAERTGGSVSTLTIQRTQQEDSAVYLCASTQRGGSTDTQYFGPGTRLTVL.

The gene calls are TRBV6-5 and TRBJ1-2; TRBD1 matches at 7 bases. This CDR3 comprises 13 residues. V lost 1 base, J lost 6 bases, and 2 bases stayed unmatched. Looked up from germline, CDR1 is MNHEY and CDR2 is SVGAGI. The CDR3 DNA is TGTGCCAGCAGTTACTATGGGACAGATGGCTACACCTTC. Residues: CASSYYGTDGYTF.

The chain joins TRBV27 to TRBJ2-7; TRBD1 matches 9 bases. Germline assignment: CDR1 MNHEY and CDR2 SMNVEV (reference sequence). The CDR3 has 15 residues. Losses at the gene ends were 5 bases for V and 2 bases for J; bases not matched to a gene: 7. The chain's CDR3 is CASSPLGTGTYEQYF. CDR3 in DNA: TGTGCCAGCAGTCCCCTCGGGACAGGGACCTACGAGCAGTACTTC.

The rearrangement links TRBV4-3 to TRBJ2-5, with 7 bases identical to TRBD1. The length of the CDR3 is 15 residues. Looked up from germline, CDR1 is LGHNA and CDR2 is YSLEER. J lost 5 bases, V lost 0 bases, and 6 bases had no gene match. The CDR3 DNA sequence: TGCGCCAGCAGCCAAGAGTCAGGGGGTGGGGAGACCCAGTACTTC. It encodes CASSQESGGGETQYF.

The chain joins TRBV28 to TRBJ2-6, with a tentative D call TRBD1 (6 bases). Trimming took 7 bases from V and 4 from J, leaving 26 bases between them. CDR3 size: 19 residues. Germline CDR1 MDHEN, CDR2 SYDVKM. The CDR3 loop is CASTPPLEGRGSGANVLTF. The DNA for the CDR3 is TGTGCCAGCACCCCCCCCCTTGAGGGCAGGGGTTCAGGGGCCAACGTCCTGACTTTC.

The J gene is TRBJ1-1, the V gene TRBV11-2; D is uncertain. Trimming shortened V by 2 bases and J by 5 bases, and 18 bases separated the two germline ends. The germline CDR1 and CDR2 sequences are SGHAT and FQNNGV. CDR3 length equals 16 residues. The CDR3 is CASSLYGDDAWTEAFF. DNA for the CDR3: TGTGCCAGCAGCTTATACGGGGATGATGCTTGGACTGAAGCTTTCTTT.

The chain couples TRBV7-9 to TRBJ2-3; perhaps TRBD1 as D (6 bases). Deletions cut 4 bases from V and 2 bases from J, with 16 bases between. The CDR3 contains 16 residues. The germline gives CDR1 SEHNR, CDR2 FQNEAQ (reference sequence). CDR3 DNA: TGTGCCAGCAGCTCATGGACAGATCTATTCACAGATACGCAGTATTTT. This codes for CASSSWTDLFTDTQYF.

The chain has TRBV5-1 and TRBJ2-1; D not resolved. Germline V gene data show CDR1 as SGHRS and CDR2 as YFSETQ. Trimming pared 0 bases from V and 9 bases from J, leaving 13 bases between. The CDR3 extends over 14 amino acids. The CDR3 protein is CASSLEVRVGEQFF. The CDR3 DNA reads TGCGCCAGCAGCTTGGAAGTTCGGGTGGGTGAGCAGTTCTTC. Complete variable domain (other parts from reference TRBV5-1 and TRBJ2-1): KAGVTQTPRYLIKTRGQQVTLSCSPISGHRSVSWYQQTPGQGLQFLFEYFSETQRNKGNFPGRFSGRQFSNSRSEMNVSTLELGDSALYLCASSLEVRVGEQFFGPGTRLTVL.